The source of this T cell receptor beta chain is a study of a mutant IDH1 vaccine in newly diagnosed glioma. Across the whole study: Vaccination began 4-6 weeks post radiotherapy alone, or with temozolomide cycles.

Germline V gene lookup returns CDR1 SGHRS and CDR2 YFSETQ. Trimming cost V 0 bases and J 0 bases, with 8 bases left between them. CDR3 size: 15 residues. The protocol was immunoSEQ multiplex PCR, while the TCRdb copy is restricted to in-frame clones and leaves out a portion. Here the sample spans 50,000 or so clones, approximately 79% being singletons. Study-level findings and limits: Changes to the top peripheral T cell clonotypes appeared unrelated to pseudoprogression. The occurrence of vaccine-induced immune responses was seen in over 90% of patients.

As regards this clone: Its antigen is unidentified.

Time point here: week 5, during vaccination. The vaccine gave 300 ug of a 20-mer mutant IDH1 peptide subcutaneously per dose. Donor diagnoses consisted of new WHO grade 3 or 4 IDH1-mutant, ATRX-lost astrocytomas. The J gene is TRBJ2-3, the V gene TRBV5-1; no clear D. This TCR came from a woman aged 50 to 65 with glioma. Material: PBMCs, obtained from a glioma patient whose treatment included an IDH1 peptide vaccine. The CDR3 DNA follows: TGCGCCAGCAGCTTGGGGGGAACTAGCACAGATACGCAGTATTTT. This codes for CASSLGGTSTDTQYF.